The 24 T cell receptor beta chains reported below all come from one sample, sequenced in a study of blood T cell repertoires in COVID-19. Profiled with immunoSEQ multiplex PCR; TCRdb holds only in-frame clones, not every one. The data hold roughly 700,000 clones, with around 90% observed a single time. The sample comprised peripheral blood. The receptors were sampled from a woman between 18 and 30 years old with acute or convalescent COVID-19.

This sequence joins TRBV2 and TRBJ2-1; 14 nucleotides align to TRBD2. V was pared by 1 base and J by 8 bases, with 10 bases of the junction left unmatched. Germline lookup yields CDR1 SNHLY and CDR2 FYNNEI. The CDR3 length is 18 residues. For the CDR3, the DNA is TGTGCCAGCAGTGAAGTGGGAGGACTAGCGGGGGGTGTTGATGAGCAGTTCTTC. The encoded protein is CASSEVGGLAGGVDEQFF.

This clone was seen only a few times. The rearrangement joins TRBV4-1 to TRBJ2-1, with 8 positions matching TRBD2. Germline CDR1 is MGHRA and CDR2 is YSYEKL. The CDR3 has 16 residues. V lost 1 base and J lost 4; bases outside the gene matches: 6. CDR3 DNA: TGCGCCAGCAGCCAAGGTAACGGGGGGGTATACAATGAGCAGTTCTTC. The encoded protein is CASSQGNGGVYNEQFF.

This clone was seen just once. This chain joins TRBV27 and TRBJ2-1, with 8 bases matching TRBD2. Germline CDR1 is MNHEY and CDR2 is SMNVEV (reference sequence). Trimming at V came to 7 bases and at J to 6 bases, leaving 8 bases not matched to a gene. This CDR3 has 14 residues. The CDR3 loop reads CASTPGRDGNEQFF. The CDR3 coding sequence is TGTGCCAGCACCCCCGGGAGGGACGGCAATGAGCAGTTCTTC.

This clone was observed once. The chain couples TRBV7-2 to TRBJ1-3; D is ambiguous. From germline, CDR1 is SGHTA and CDR2 FQGNSA. This CDR3 has 16 residues. V lost 1 base and J lost 4, with 14 bases in between. CDR3 residues: CASSLVAGTPGNTIYF. Here the CDR3 DNA reads TGTGCCAGCAGCTTAGTTGCAGGAACTCCCGGAAACACCATATATTTT.

The gene calls are TRBV5-1 and TRBJ2-6; TRBD1 matches 7 bases. Trimming cost V 2 bases and J 0 bases; bases outside gene matches: 8. Germline CDR1 SGHRS, CDR2 YFSETQ. The CDR3 sequence is 18 residues long. CDR3 in DNA: TGCGCCAGCAGCTTATCCCGGGACAGACCCTCTGGGGCCAACGTCCTGACTTTC. This gives the protein CASSLSRDRPSGANVLTF.

This rearrangement joins TRBV11-2 to TRBJ1-4; D is possibly TRBD1 (6 bases). Deletions cut 3 bases from V and 0 bases from J, with 17 bases between. Germline CDR1 and CDR2: SGHAT and FQNNGV. The CDR3 has 18 amino acids. In nucleotides, the CDR3 is TGTGCCAGCAGCTTCACGCCACTTTGGACAGCAACTAATGAAAAACTGTTTTTT. Translating it yields CASSFTPLWTATNEKLFF. Full variable domain (outside the CDR3, taken from reference TRBV11-2 and TRBJ1-4): EAGVAQSPRYKIIEKRQSVAFWCNPISGHATLYWYQQILGQGPKLLIQFQNNGVVDDSQLPKDRFSAERLKGVDSTLKIQPAKLEDSAVYLCASSFTPLWTATNEKLFFGSGTQLSVL.

The rearrangement links TRBV19 to TRBJ2-3, with 10 bases that match TRBD2. This CDR3 region has 14 residues. The germline gives CDR1 LNHDA, CDR2 SQIVND (reference sequence). V was clipped by 6 bases and J by 1 base; unmatched bases: 1. The CDR3 is CASSLAGGTDTQYF. The CDR3 DNA reads TGTGCCAGTAGCCTAGCGGGGGGCACAGATACGCAGTATTTT.

The J gene is TRBJ2-7, the V gene TRBV7-9; 7 bases are a match to TRBD1. This CDR3 spans 15 amino acids. The J segment lost 2 bases and the V segment lost 1 base, leaving 5 bases of the junction unmatched. Germline V gene sequence: CDR1 SEHNR, CDR2 FQNEAQ (reference sequence). The CDR3 DNA is TGTGCCAGCAGCTTAGGGGACAGATATACCTACGAGCAGTACTTC. This encodes CASSLGDRYTYEQYF.

This chain links TRBV6-5 with TRBJ1-2, with D unclear. In germline, CDR1 is MNHEY, CDR2 SVGAGI. The V and J ends lost 8 bases and 4 bases respectively, with 14 bases between them. The CDR3 loop spans 13 amino acids. The CDR3 loop reads CASLGQAIYGYTF. The DNA of the CDR3 is TGTGCCAGCCTCGGCCAAGCGATCTATGGCTACACCTTC.

The chain joins TRBV28 to TRBJ1-6; tentatively, D is TRBD1 (5 bases). This CDR3 has 14 amino acids. Per the germline V gene, CDR1 is MDHEN and CDR2 is SYDVKM. V gave up 5 bases and J gave up 7 bases, with 12 bases separating them. The CDR3 nucleotides read TGTGCCAGCAGTAAGTCAGGGCTGAATTCACCCCTCCACTTT. Translating it yields CASSKSGLNSPLHF.

The chain carries TRBV29-1 and TRBJ1-4; 11 nucleotides align to TRBD1. Germline values: CDR1 SQVTM, CDR2 ANQGSEA. This CDR3 has 16 amino acids. Unmatched junction bases numbered 6, after V lost 4 bases and J lost 2 bases. The CDR3: CSVAGTGGITNEKLFF. CDR3 bases: TGCAGCGTTGCAGGGACAGGGGGTATTACTAATGAAAAACTGTTTTTT.

The chain is built from TRBV13 and TRBJ1-2; 7 positions agree with TRBD1. The CDR3 consists of 17 residues. Trimming at V came to 5 bases and at J to 4 bases, leaving 16 bases not matched to a gene. In germline, CDR1 is PRHDT, CDR2 FYEKMQ (reference sequence). The CDR3 reads CASSLPGDSFSTYGYTF. CDR3 DNA sequence: TGTGCCAGCAGCCTCCCAGGGGACAGCTTTTCTACCTATGGCTACACCTTC.

The chain recombines TRBV12-5 with TRBJ1-5; 8 positions match TRBD1. Germline CDR1 LGHNT, CDR2 FRNRAP. The CDR3 loop spans 14 amino acids. V trimming: 5 bases; J trimming: 5 bases; junction bases outside the gene matches: 5. The chain's CDR3 is CASGLGTGYQPQHF. The CDR3 DNA follows: TGTGCTAGTGGTCTAGGGACAGGTTATCAGCCCCAGCATTTT.

The rearrangement joins TRBV19 to TRBJ2-7, with TRBD1 matching 7 bases. Germline V gene sequence: CDR1 LNHDA, CDR2 SQIVND (reference sequence). CDR3 size: 15 residues. J gave up 1 base and V 4 bases, and 7 bases lay outside the gene matches. The CDR3 DNA reads TGTGCCAGTAGTAACAGGGGTATAAGGTCCTACGAGCAGTACTTC. Translating gives CASSNRGIRSYEQYF.

The CDR3 DNA reads as TGTGCCAGCAGTACCACTTACAGTCCTGAAGCTTTCTTT. It encodes CASSTTYSPEAFF. The chain joins TRBV28 to TRBJ1-1; no reliable D call. V dropped 5 bases and J dropped 6 bases, with 13 bases sitting between them. CDR3 length equals 13 residues. Per the germline V gene, CDR1 is MDHEN and CDR2 is SYDVKM. Full variable domain (rest looked up from reference TRBV28 and TRBJ1-1): DVKVTQSSRYLVKRTGEKVFLECVQDMDHENMFWYRQDPGLGLRLIYFSYDVKMKEKGDIPEGYSVSREKKERFSLILESASTNQTSMYLCASSTTYSPEAFFGQGTRLTVV.

The chain links TRBV7-9 to TRBJ2-7; D is uncertain. The CDR3 length is 15 residues. Deletions cut 4 bases from V and 5 bases from J, with 18 bases between. The V gene's germline CDR1 is SEHNR and CDR2 FQNEAQ (reference sequence). The DNA for the CDR3 is TGTGCCAGCAGCTCCGTAATGTCCGACACGGACGAGCAGTACTTC. Translating gives CASSSVMSDTDEQYF.

The V and J genes are TRBV5-1 and TRBJ1-1; TRBD1 aligns across 10 bases. The CDR3 consists of 14 residues. Trimming at V came to 1 base and at J to 5 bases, leaving 2 bases not matched to a gene. Germline CDR1 SGHRS, CDR2 YFSETQ. The CDR3: CASSLMDRGTEAFF. The CDR3 DNA follows: TGCGCCAGCAGCTTGATGGACAGGGGGACTGAAGCTTTCTTT.

The chain couples TRBV6-2 or TRBV6-3 to TRBJ2-7; 9 bases map to TRBD1. Germline V gives CDR1 MNHEY, CDR2 SVGEGT. Trimming took 5 bases from V and 4 from J; bases not matched to a gene: 6. CDR3 length equals 14 residues. DNA for the CDR3: TGTGCCAGCAGTCGACAGGGGGTCGTGTACGAGCAGTACTTC. This encodes CASSRQGVVYEQYF.

This chain joins TRBV11-2 and TRBJ2-5, with D possibly being TRBD2 (6 bases). Germline assignment: CDR1 SGHAT and CDR2 FQNNGV. There are 16 residues in the CDR3. Trimming left V 5 bases short and J 3 bases short, with 19 bases between. The CDR3 here is CASSPRLGGVEETQYF. The DNA for the CDR3 is TGTGCCAGCAGCCCGCGGTTGGGCGGGGTAGAAGAGACCCAGTACTTC.

This chain uses TRBV7-2 with TRBJ2-1; possibly TRBD2 for D (7 bases). The ends were cut back, 3 bases at V and 1 base at J, with 13 bases in the middle. This CDR3 has 16 residues. Germline CDR1 reads SGHTA; CDR2 reads FQGNSA. The CDR3 reads CASSLGGPGSYNEQFF. The CDR3 DNA sequence: TGTGCCAGCAGCTTGGGGGGGCCGGGTTCCTACAATGAGCAGTTCTTC.

This clone is a singleton in its sample. The V call is TRBV28, the J call TRBJ1-1; D is possibly TRBD1 (6 bases). The ends were cut back, 6 bases at V and 0 bases at J, with 17 bases in the middle. The CDR3 spans 16 residues. CDR1 is MDHEN, CDR2 SYDVKM, per germline. The CDR3 nucleotides are TGTGCCAGCAGACTAAGCAGGGGACGGATGAACACTGAAGCTTTCTTT. Protein: CASRLSRGRMNTEAFF.

The chain combines TRBV2 with TRBJ2-2; TRBD1 agrees at 11 bases. V dropped 10 bases and J dropped 4; count of bases not matched to a gene: 11. The CDR3 contains 16 residues. The germline V gene has CDR1 SNHLY and CDR2 FYNNEI. The CDR3 here is CAIQGSGTGGTGELFF. Written as DNA, the CDR3 is TGTGCCATCCAAGGTTCGGGGACAGGGGGCACCGGGGAGCTGTTTTTT. Supplemented by reference TRBV2 and TRBJ2-2, the full variable domain reads EPEVTQTPSHQVTQMGQEVILRCVPISNHLYFYWYRQILGQKVEFLVSFYNNEISEKSEIFDDQFSVERPDGSNFTLKIRSTKLEDSAMYFCAIQGSGTGGTGELFFGEGSRLTVL.

The chain links TRBV29-1 to TRBJ2-2; 7 bases are shared with TRBD1. This CDR3 comprises 18 residues. V gave up 1 base and J gave up 6 bases; unmatched junction bases: 17. Per germline, CDR1 SQVTM and CDR2 ANQGSEA. The CDR3 nucleotides are TGCAGCGTTGAAGGCCTCATAGGGGGCCAAAAAGACGCCGGGGAGCTGTTTTTT. Amino acids: CSVEGLIGGQKDAGELFF.

The DNA for the CDR3 is TGTGCCAGCAGCCAAATCGACCGGGACAGGGGCTATGGCTACACCTTC. Translated, it gives CASSQIDRDRGYGYTF. V and J are TRBV13 and TRBJ1-2; TRBD1 matches 10 bases. The CDR3 extends over 16 amino acids. From germline, CDR1 is PRHDT and CDR2 FYEKMQ (reference sequence). V dropped 5 bases and J dropped 4; count of bases not matched to a gene: 10.